This TCR beta chain was sequenced for a study of blood T cell repertoires in COVID-19. Study-wide context: The United States, Italy and Spain were the sources of the acute and convalescent COVID-19 samples. Sources were T cells, B-cell-depleted T cells, or PBMCs; the material itself was cDNA or gDNA.

In the authors' workflow: Counts of nucleated cells, estimated from reference gene primer amplification, were obtained. TCRdb's copy holds only in-frame clones and misses some; the assay was immunoSEQ multiplex PCR. The V and J calls and clone size are taken from that table; D and trimming were inferred from the DNA. Of approximately 110,000 clones in the sample, 81% were seen once. The CDR3 consists of 12 residues. CDR1 and CDR2 (germline): MNHNY, SVGAGI (reference sequence). V was pared by 5 bases and J by 5 bases, with 2 bases of the junction left unmatched. The chain is built from TRBV6-6 and TRBJ1-1, with 7 bases matching TRBD1. The clonotype originates from a man aged 50-60 years with acute or convalescent COVID-19. Sequenced input: peripheral blood. The CDR3 reads CASSPTGTEAFF. In DNA form, the CDR3 reads TGTGCCAGCAGTCCGACAGGGACTGAAGCTTTCTTT.